The source of this T cell receptor (beta chain) is a study of naive and memory T cell subsets (dated 2017 in TCRdb). Turning to the overall study: In the figure summarizing the skin biopsy and whole blood samples, some ten blood donors, 7 tuberculin skin test biopsies and 3 saline control biopsies were reported. Usually PCR2 was run as a SYBR Green qPCR and stopped at a set threshold, although low-input samples could use end-point PCR (approximately 6 cycles) instead. What the work shows at the level of the full study, not this receptor alone: The RNA-based method was acknowledged to be potentially sensitive to changes in TCR transcripts with T cell activation and differentiation.

Receptor amplification or capture employed 5' RACE. The ligated cDNA was amplified by four rounds of PCR, in which nested alpha and beta constant region primers were used together with the SP2 primer. TCR RNA was reverse transcribed with SuperScript IV using alpha and beta constant region primers for the blood and skin samples. T4 RNA ligase 1 was used to ligate an oligonucleotide containing the Illumina SP2 primer and a UMI to the 3' end of the cDNA. The 12-nucleotide UMI consisted of two random hexamers with an eight-base spacer between the hexamers to prevent hairpin formation. TCR alpha and beta chain libraries were processed separately from the second PCR onward, with dual indexing for multiplexing. After pooling, the indexed libraries were analyzed by capillary electrophoresis and sequenced on either an Illumina MiSeq or NextSeq. PhiX DNA at about 5-7.5% was added to the libraries to raise base diversity and improve cluster recognition. As for the authors' bioinformatics: UMIs were extracted from read 2 by Demultiplexor and combined with the TCR sequence from read 1, and reads were split according to sample indices. V and J genes and V-J junctions were identified by Decombinator, and each TCR was assigned a five-part identifier that included V and J deletions. Collapsinator used UMIs to correct sequencing errors and PCR amplification heterogeneity, yielding UMI-based abundance per TCR. Identifiers were converted to nucleotide sequence by CDR3Translator and translated to amino acids, and CDR3 regions were extracted on the basis of terminal motifs. Error-corrected alpha and beta TCR counts from blood and skin were compared after normalization to input RNA amount. TCRdb redid the processing of the public reads, applying fastp at Q25 and MiXCR, and retained in-frame beta chains. Every CDR3 protein is listed once, alongside the most common genes and DNA of its rows. The V and J calls here are based on TCRdb, not the publication. The sample table shows 55,000 to 70,000 distinct CDR3 sequences, and about 7% are seen once. The ten top clones hold 9% to 10% of the sample.

This clonotype came up many times. Its recognized antigen is unknown. No base-level quality is on record; no much larger clone is a single base apart. The study reported a robust and sensitive protocol to amplify, sequence and analyze TCRs, based on 3' ligation of a UMI-containing oligonucleotide to TCR cDNA. For whole blood analysis, approximately 2.5 ml of peripheral blood was collected from healthy adult volunteers into Tempus tubes, and RNA was extracted following the manufacturer's instructions. Total RNA, without cell sorting, was DNase treated with RQ1 DNase before reverse transcription, targeting about 1 to 1000 ng input. Libraries were prepared from skin biopsies and whole blood to test how robust the pipeline was in samples where T cells are a minority population. V loses 4 bases of germline sequence and J loses 7 bases, and the interval between the two ends is 8 bases. The CDR3 has 11 amino acids, counting the end cysteine and phenylalanine. Just CDR3 DNA is preserved here, 33 bases in frame from base 1. In the germline V gene (reference sequence), CDR1 corresponds to SEHNR and CDR2 to FQNEAQ.

The chain links TRBV7-9 with TRBJ2-7, with TRBD1 as a weak D call on 6 bases. The sequence derives from a male donor in good health. The encoded CDR3 is CASSSQGEQYF. The bases read TGTGCCAGCAGCTCCCAGGGGGAGCAGTACTTC.